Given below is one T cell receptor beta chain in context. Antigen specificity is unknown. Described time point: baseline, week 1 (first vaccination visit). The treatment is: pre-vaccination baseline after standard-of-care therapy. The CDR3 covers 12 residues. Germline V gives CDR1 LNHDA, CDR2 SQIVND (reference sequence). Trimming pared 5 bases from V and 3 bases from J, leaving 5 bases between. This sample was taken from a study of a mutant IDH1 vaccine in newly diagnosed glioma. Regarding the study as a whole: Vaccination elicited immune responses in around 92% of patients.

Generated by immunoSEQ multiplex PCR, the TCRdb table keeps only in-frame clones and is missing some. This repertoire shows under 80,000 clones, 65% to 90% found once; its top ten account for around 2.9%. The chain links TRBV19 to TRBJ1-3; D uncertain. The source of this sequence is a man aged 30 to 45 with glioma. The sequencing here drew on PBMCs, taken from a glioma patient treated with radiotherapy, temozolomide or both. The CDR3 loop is CASSLLGNTIYF. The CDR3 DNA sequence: TGTGCCAGTAGTTTGCTTGGAAACACCATATATTTT. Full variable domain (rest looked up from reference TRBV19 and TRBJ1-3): DGGITQSPKYLFRKEGQNVTLSCEQNLNHDAMYWYRQDPGQGLRLIYYSQIVNDFQKGDIAEGYSVSREKKESFPLTVTSAQKNPTAFYLCASSLLGNTIYFGEGSWLTVV.